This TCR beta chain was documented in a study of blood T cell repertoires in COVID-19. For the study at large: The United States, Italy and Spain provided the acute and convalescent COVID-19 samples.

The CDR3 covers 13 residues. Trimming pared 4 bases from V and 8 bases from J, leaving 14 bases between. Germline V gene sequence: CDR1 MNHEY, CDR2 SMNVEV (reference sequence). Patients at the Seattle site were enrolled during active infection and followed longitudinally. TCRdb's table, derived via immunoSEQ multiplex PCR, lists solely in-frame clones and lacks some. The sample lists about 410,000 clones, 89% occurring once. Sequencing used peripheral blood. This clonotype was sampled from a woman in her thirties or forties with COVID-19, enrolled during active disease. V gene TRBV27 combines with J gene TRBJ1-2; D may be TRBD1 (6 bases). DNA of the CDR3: TGTGCCAGCAGTTCCGGACCCCAGGGGGGCTACACCTTC. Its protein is CASSSGPQGGYTF.